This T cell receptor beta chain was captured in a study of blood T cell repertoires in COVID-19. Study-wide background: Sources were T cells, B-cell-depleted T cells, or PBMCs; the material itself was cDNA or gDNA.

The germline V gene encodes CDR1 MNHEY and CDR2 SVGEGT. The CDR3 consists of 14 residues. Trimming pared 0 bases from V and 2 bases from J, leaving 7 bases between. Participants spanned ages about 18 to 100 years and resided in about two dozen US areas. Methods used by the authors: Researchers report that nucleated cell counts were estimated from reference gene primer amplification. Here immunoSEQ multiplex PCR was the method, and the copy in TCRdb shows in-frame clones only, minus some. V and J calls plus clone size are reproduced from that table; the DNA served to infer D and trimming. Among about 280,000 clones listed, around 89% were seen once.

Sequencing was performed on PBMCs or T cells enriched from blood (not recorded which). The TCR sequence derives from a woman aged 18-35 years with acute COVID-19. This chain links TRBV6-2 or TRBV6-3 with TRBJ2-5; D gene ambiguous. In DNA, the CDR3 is TGTGCCAGCAGTTACTCGTCACGGCAAGAGACCCAGTACTTC. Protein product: CASSYSSRQETQYF.